This T cell receptor (beta chain) was recorded in a study of T cells in Graves' hyperthyroidism and ophthalmopathy. Study background: Peripheral blood was acquired at first diagnosis, ahead of any therapy whatsoever.

Points on this clonotype: The target antigen is unknown.

The investigators amplified TCR beta CDR3 regions from RNA transcripts. TCR CDR3 regions were first amplified by RT-PCR with HTBI primers. TCRdb passed the multiplex PCR reads through MiXCR, listing each CDR3 protein once. The table lists about 840,000 distinct CDR3 sequences, about 38% of them singletons. The J segment lost 8 bases and the V segment lost 0 bases, leaving 8 bases of the junction unmatched. From germline, CDR1 is SGDLS and CDR2 YYNGEE. This CDR3 comprises 16 residues. General study results and limits: Blood also carried most thyroid clonotypes expanded above 0.001.

The V call is TRBV9, the J call TRBJ2-2; 9 bases line up with TRBD2. The sequencing sample was made of blood. The sequence came from a man between 18 and 35 years old with Graves' hyperthyroidism. The CDR3 sequence is CASSVEGSGGRGELFF. CDR3 sequence (DNA): TGTGCCAGCAGCGTAGAGGGTAGCGGGGGCAGGGGGGAGCTGTTTTTT.